This entry lists 6 T cell receptor beta chains sequenced from one sample in a study of T-cell memory formation after mild COVID-19. Using its own MiXCR run on the 5' RACE reads, TCRdb lists one record per CDR3 protein. Of hundreds of thousands of distinct CDR3 sequences listed, roughly 15% are singletons. Material for sequencing was PBMCs or a T cell subset sorted from them (not recorded which). The receptors were gathered from a man between 18 and 35 years old who had mild COVID-19 (a few samples of this study predate the infection). Cell type and time point are not known.

The rearrangement links TRBV9 to TRBJ2-3; D may be TRBD1 or TRBD2 (5 bases each). Germline assignment: CDR1 SGDLS and CDR2 YYNGEE. The germline V and J ends were trimmed by 4 bases and 0 bases, with 12 bases remaining between them. This CDR3 has 15 amino acids. The chain's CDR3 is CASSKGPISTDTQYF. CDR3 coding DNA: TGTGCCAGCAGCAAGGGACCAATTAGCACAGATACGCAGTATTTT.

This clonotype was recorded at least ten times. V is TRBV6-6 and J is TRBJ2-3; D not certain. Germline V lookup: CDR1 MNHNY, CDR2 SVGAGI (reference sequence). The CDR3 is 12 residues long. V dropped 4 bases and J dropped 6 bases, with 8 bases sitting between them. This chain's CDR3 is CASSSVGDTQYF. The CDR3 DNA sequence: TGTGCCAGCAGTTCCGTCGGGGATACGCAGTATTTT.

This clonotype was recorded many times. The chain links TRBV5-1 to TRBJ1-2, with TRBD1 matching over 11 bases. Germline assignment: CDR1 SGHRS and CDR2 YFSETQ. V was pared by 0 bases and J by 4 bases, with 11 bases of the junction left unmatched. CDR3 length equals 18 residues. The CDR3 nucleotides read TGCGCCAGCAGCTTGGTGTTTCTAGGACAGGGGGCTTCCTATGGCTACACCTTC. It specifies CASSLVFLGQGASYGYTF.

This clonotype has only a few counts. V gene TRBV6-5 combines with J gene TRBJ2-3; tentatively, D is TRBD2 (7 bases). CDR1 is MNHEY, CDR2 SVGAGI, per germline. The CDR3 is 16 amino acids. With 7 bases removed from V and 3 bases from J, the gap between germline ends came to 20 bases. The CDR3 region is CASTPWAGAGTDTQYF. The CDR3 bases are TGTGCCAGCACCCCCTGGGCGGGGGCAGGGACAGATACGCAGTATTTT.

This clonotype was recorded once. The CDR3 coding sequence is TGTGCCAGCAGTTACTCACAGGGGCGGCACGGGGAGCAGTACTTC. It yields the protein CASSYSQGRHGEQYF. The rearrangement joins TRBV6-2 or TRBV6-3 to TRBJ2-7; 7 nucleotides align to TRBD1. There are 15 residues in the CDR3. Germline V gene sequence: CDR1 MNHEY, CDR2 SVGEGT. V was pared by 0 bases and J by 7 bases, with 9 bases of the junction left unmatched.

This chain uses TRBV20-1 with TRBJ2-5; 11 bases match TRBD2. The CDR3 loop spans 16 amino acids. Germline-derived CDR1 and CDR2 are DFQATT and SNEGSKA (reference sequence). V shed 2 bases, J shed 2 bases, and the junction held 7 bases outside the gene matches. CDR3 in amino acids: CSARKPGTSGQETQYF. The CDR3 region has the DNA TGCAGTGCTAGAAAACCGGGGACTAGCGGACAAGAGACCCAGTACTTC.